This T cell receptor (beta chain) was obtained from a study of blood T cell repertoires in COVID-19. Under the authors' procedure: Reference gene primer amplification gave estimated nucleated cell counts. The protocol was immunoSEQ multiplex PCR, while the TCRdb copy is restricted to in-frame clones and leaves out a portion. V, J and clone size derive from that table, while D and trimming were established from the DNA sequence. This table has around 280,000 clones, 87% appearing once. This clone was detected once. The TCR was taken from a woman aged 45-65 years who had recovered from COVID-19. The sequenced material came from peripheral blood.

CDR3 amino acids: CSVLYQETQYF. CDR3 nucleotide sequence: TGCAGCGTTTTGTATCAAGAGACCCAGTACTTC. The J gene is TRBJ2-5, the V gene TRBV29-1; D is uncertain. Germline V CDR1 and CDR2: SQVTM, ANQGSEA. CDR3 length: 11 residues. Between the trimmed V and J ends, which lost 5 bases and 2 bases, there was a span of 6 bases.